This TCR beta chain comes out of a study of T cells in Graves' hyperthyroidism and ophthalmopathy. This CDR3 region has 14 residues. Between the trimmed V and J ends, which lost 10 bases and 0 bases, there was a span of 10 bases. Germline V lookup: CDR1 ENHRY, CDR2 SYGVKD. RNA transcripts served as the template for amplifying TCR beta CDR3 regions. HTBI primers were used for first-round RT-PCR of the TCR CDR3. TCRdb re-analysed the multiplex PCR reads in MiXCR, keeping a single row per CDR3 protein. The table has roughly 740,000 distinct CDR3 sequences, over 15% seen once. The study, taken as a whole, reports: Progression to ophthalmopathy was predicted a median of 6.5 months early.

Hyperthyroidism, newly diagnosed and lasting under 2 months, affected patients aged 18 to 65. Exclusion criteria comprised uncontrolled infection, other autoimmune disease, pregnancy or lactation. Together with thyroid ultrasound, orbital computed tomography, serum thyroxine and TRAb, clinical symptoms were used for diagnoses. In this sample, this clonotype turned up a few times. Its antigen is still unknown. Sequenced: blood. This chain joins TRBV10-3 and TRBJ2-6; D is uncertain. The sequence derives from a man aged 18-30 years with Graves' hyperthyroidism. The CDR3 nucleotides are TGTGCCACCCGACGGAGCTCTGGGGCCAACGTCCTGACTTTC. Protein sequence: CATRRSSGANVLTF.